The TCR beta chain under discussion was sequenced for a study of T cell responses to AZD1222 COVID-19 vaccine. About the research overall: It was second doses at about 4 or about 12 weeks that were pooled.

Libraries were prepared by immunoSEQ multiplex PCR; TCRdb keeps only in-frame clonotypes and omits some of them. The table lists about 160,000 clones, roughly nine tenths of them singletons. The V gene end was trimmed by 10 bases and the J gene end by 2 bases; junction bases not matched to a gene: 3. The germline CDR1 and CDR2 sequences are SNHLY and FYNNEI. The CDR3 is 12 amino acids. Material: peripheral blood, obtained on day 0 of AZD1222 vaccination. The TCR was taken from an adult in good health. The V call is TRBV2, the J call TRBJ2-7, with 9 bases identical to TRBD2. CDR3 loop: CATGTSPYEQYF. The CDR3 DNA follows: TGTGCCACCGGGACTAGCCCCTACGAGCAGTACTTC.